The present TCR beta chain was sequenced within a study of T cell changes during pregnancy in multiple sclerosis. The CDR3 has 15 amino acids. V was clipped by 4 bases and J by 4 bases; unmatched bases: 8. Germline lookup yields CDR1 SGHRS and CDR2 YFSETQ. TCRdb keeps only in-frame clones here, not all; method: immunoSEQ multiplex PCR. The repertoire holds 60,000 to 85,000 clones, roughly nine tenths seen once, with around 1.3% in the top ten. The source is a female donor in good health, enrolled as a control in a pregnancy study. The sequenced sample was peripheral blood, obtained in the second trimester of pregnancy. V is TRBV5-1 and J is TRBJ2-7; TRBD1 agrees at 10 bases. As DNA, the CDR3 is TGCGCCAGCAGCCGGGACAGGGGAGGACCTTACGAGCAGTACTTC. This gives the protein CASSRDRGGPYEQYF.